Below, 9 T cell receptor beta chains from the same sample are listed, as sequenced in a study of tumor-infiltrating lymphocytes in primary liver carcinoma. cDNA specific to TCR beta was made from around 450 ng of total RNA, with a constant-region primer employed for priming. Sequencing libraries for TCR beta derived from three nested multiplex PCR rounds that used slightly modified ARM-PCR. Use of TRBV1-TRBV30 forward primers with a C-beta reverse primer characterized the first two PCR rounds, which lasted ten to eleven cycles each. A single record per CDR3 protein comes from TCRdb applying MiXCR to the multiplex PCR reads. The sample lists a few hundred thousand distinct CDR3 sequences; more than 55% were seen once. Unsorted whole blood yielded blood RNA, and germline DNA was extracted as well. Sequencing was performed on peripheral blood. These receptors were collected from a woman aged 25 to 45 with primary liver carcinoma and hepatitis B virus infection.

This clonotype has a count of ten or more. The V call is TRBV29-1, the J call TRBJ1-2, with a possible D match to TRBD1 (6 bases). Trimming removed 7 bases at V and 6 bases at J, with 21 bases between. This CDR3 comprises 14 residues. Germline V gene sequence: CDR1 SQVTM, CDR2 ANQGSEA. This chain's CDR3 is CSALSQGQRDGYTF. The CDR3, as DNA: TGCAGCGCCCTAAGTCAGGGACAAAGGGATGGCTACACCTTC.

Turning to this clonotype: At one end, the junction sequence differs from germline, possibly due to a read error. The CDR3 region has the DNA TGTGCCAGGAGCTTAGGGACAGGGCGTAATGAGCAGTTCTTC. This gives the protein CARSLGTGRNEQFF. The chain carries TRBV11-2 and TRBJ2-1; 9 nucleotides line up with TRBD1. CDR3 length: 14 residues. From germline, CDR1 is SGHAT and CDR2 FQNNGV.

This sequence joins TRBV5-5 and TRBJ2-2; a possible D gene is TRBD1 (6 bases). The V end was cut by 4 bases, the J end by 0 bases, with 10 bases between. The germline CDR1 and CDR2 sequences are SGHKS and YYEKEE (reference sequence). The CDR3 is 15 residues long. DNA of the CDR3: TGTGCCAGCAGCCTTTGGACAGCGAACACCGGGGAGCTGTTTTTT. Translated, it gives CASSLWTANTGELFF. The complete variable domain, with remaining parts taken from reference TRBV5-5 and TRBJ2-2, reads DAGVTQSPTHLIKTRGQQVTLRCSPISGHKSVSWYQQVLGQGPQFIFQYYEKEERGRGNFPDRFSARQFPNYSSELNVNALLLGDSALYLCASSLWTANTGELFFGEGSRLTVL.

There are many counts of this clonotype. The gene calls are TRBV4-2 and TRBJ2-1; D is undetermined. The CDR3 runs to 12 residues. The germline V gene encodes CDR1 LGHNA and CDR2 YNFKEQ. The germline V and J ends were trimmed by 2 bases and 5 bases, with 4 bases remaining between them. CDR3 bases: TGTGCCAGCAGCCAAAACGACAATGAGCAGTTCTTC. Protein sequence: CASSQNDNEQFF.

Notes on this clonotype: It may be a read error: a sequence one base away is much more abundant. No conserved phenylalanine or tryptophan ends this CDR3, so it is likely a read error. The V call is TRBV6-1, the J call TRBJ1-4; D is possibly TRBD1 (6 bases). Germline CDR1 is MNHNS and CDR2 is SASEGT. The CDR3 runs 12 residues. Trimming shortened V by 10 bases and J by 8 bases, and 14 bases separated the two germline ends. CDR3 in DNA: TGTGCCACCTCGGGGGCGGAAGAAAAACTGTTTATT. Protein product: CATSGAEEKLFI.

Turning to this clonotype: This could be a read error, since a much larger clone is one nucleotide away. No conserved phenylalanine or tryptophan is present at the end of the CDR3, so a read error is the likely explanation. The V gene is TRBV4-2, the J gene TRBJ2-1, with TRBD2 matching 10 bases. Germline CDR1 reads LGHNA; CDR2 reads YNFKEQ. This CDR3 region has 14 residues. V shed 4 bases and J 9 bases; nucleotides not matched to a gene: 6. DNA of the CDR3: TGTGCCAGCAGCCCGGGACTAGCGAGAGGTGAGCAGTTCTTA. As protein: CASSPGLARGEQFL.

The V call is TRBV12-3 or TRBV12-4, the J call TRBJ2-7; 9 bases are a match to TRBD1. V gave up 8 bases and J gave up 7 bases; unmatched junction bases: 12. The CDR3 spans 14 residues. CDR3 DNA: TGTGCCAGCGGACTGGGACAGGGAAGTCGGGAGCAGTACTTC. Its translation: CASGLGQGSREQYF.

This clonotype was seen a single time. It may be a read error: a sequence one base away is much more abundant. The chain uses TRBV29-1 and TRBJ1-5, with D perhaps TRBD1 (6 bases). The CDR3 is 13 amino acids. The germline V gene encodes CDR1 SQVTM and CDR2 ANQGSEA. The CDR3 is CSAELGGDQPQHF. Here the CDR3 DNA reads TGCAGCGCTGAATTAGGGGGAGATCAGCCCCAGCATTTT.

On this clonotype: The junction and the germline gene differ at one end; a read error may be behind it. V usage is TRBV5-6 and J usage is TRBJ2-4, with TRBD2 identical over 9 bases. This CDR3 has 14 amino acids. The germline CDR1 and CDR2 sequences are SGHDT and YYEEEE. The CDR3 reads CASSLSSGRGIQSF. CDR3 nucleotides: TGTGCCAGCAGCTTGAGTAGCGGGAGAGGCATTCAGTCCTTC.